The TCR beta chain under discussion was sequenced for a study of human T cells and chemical hapten exposure. Whole-study results and caveats: While controls formed fewer of them, expanded TCRs formed significantly more large CDR3 similarity clusters.

One entry per CDR3 protein results from TCRdb running MiXCR on the RACE reads. Of 45,000 to 60,000 distinct CDR3 sequences in the sample, roughly 12% were seen once. The table lists this clonotype with a few counts. The antigen remains undetermined. This CDR3 comprises 12 residues. V lost 6 bases and J 0 bases, leaving 6 bases between the germline ends. Germline V gives CDR1 SGDLS, CDR2 YYNGEE. Time point described: patch test 3, about 24 weeks after DPC sensitization. Documented treatment: therapeutic diphenylcyclopropenone sensitization with weekly scalp DPC. V is TRBV9 and J is TRBJ1-1; the D is unclear. The sequence derives from a man aged 25 to 40 with alopecia areata. Some clones in this sample may be carry-over from other donors' samples. The source was whole blood, collected in connection with sensitization to the hapten diphenylcyclopropenone (DPC). The CDR3 here is CASTEMNTEAFF. CDR3 DNA sequence: TGTGCCAGCACAGAGATGAACACTGAAGCTTTCTTT. The complete variable domain, with remaining parts taken from reference TRBV9 and TRBJ1-1, reads DSGVTQTPKHLITATGQRVTLRCSPRSGDLSVYWYQQSLDQGLQFLIQYYNGEERAKGNILERFSAQQFPDLHSELNLSSLELGDSALYFCASTEMNTEAFFGQGTRLTVV.